Only a few counts were recorded for the clone carrying this TCR beta chain. What it recognizes is unknown. This specimen comes from a study of T-cell reconstitution after alpha-beta-depleted transplantation in children. General study points: It was surviving recipient T cells and thymic progenitors that gave some patients high TCRbeta diversity at day 60. There were reportedly several hundred expanded graft clones from which alpha-beta T cells came about two months after transplant. Fresh T-cell production supplied most of the T-cell counts and diversity seen one year after transplant.

For TCRbeta, the library was prepared with unique molecular identifiers. MiXCR, run by TCRdb on the PCR reads, gives a single entry per CDR3 protein. The table lists some 840,000 distinct CDR3 sequences, less than 20% of them singletons. In germline, CDR1 is LNHNV, CDR2 YYDKDF (reference sequence). The CDR3 length is 15 residues. Trimming cost V 3 bases and J 2 bases, with 14 bases left between them. The chain links TRBV15 to TRBJ2-7; possibly TRBD1 for D (5 bases). The sequences come from PBMCs, mostly from graft donor cells, collected 360 days after TCRalphabeta/CD19-depleted stem cell transplant. The receptor's source is a male patient between 10 and 17 years old who had a stem cell transplant for acute lymphoblastic leukemia, so the T cells may come from the graft donor. The CDR3, as DNA: TGTGCCACCAGCAGTTCTTTGACAGTCGCCTACGAGCAGTACTTC. Amino acids: CATSSSLTVAYEQYF.